Sequencing of this T cell receptor (beta chain) was carried out in a study of blood T cell repertoires in COVID-19. Enrolled during active infection, Seattle patients were then followed longitudinally. The CDR3 length is 13 residues. V lost 4 bases and J 6 bases, leaving 13 bases between the germline ends. CDR1 and CDR2 (germline): GTSNPN, SVGIG (reference sequence). The method was immunoSEQ multiplex PCR; TCRdb's version includes in-frame clones alone and lacks a portion of them. This sample yields approximately 460,000 clones, of which 85% to 90% are seen a single time; 0.9% belongs to the top ten.

The chain employs TRBV30 and TRBJ2-1, with no clear D. The sequencing input was peripheral blood. This TCR was sampled from a man younger than 30 with COVID-19, enrolled during active disease. CDR3 bases: TGTGCCTGGACCTTTGCAGGTTTCAATGAGCAGTTCTTC. This codes for CAWTFAGFNEQFF.